A selection of T cell receptor beta chains follows, all from one sample in a study of blood T cell repertoires in COVID-19. Repertoires were generated with immunoSEQ multiplex PCR, while TCRdb's copy carries only in-frame clones and drops some. Of over 200,000 clones in the sample, 80% to 85% are singletons; the top ten hold approximately 5%. The sequenced sample consisted of peripheral blood. The source is a human donor in a cohort sampled during active COVID-19. Each CDR3 is given with its conserved first and last residue. The D gene is left open where the match is weak. Clone size is given for some rows only: seen once, a few or many times, or a class if the clone is expanded.

D gene	J gene	clone size	V gene	CDR3 DNA	CDR3 protein
TRBD2	TRBJ2-1	-	TRBV4-1	TGCGCCAGCAGCCAGACCGGACTAGCGGGCTATGAGCAGTTCTTC	CASSQTGLAGYEQFF
TRBD2	TRBJ2-7	-	TRBV6-2/TRBV6-3	TGTGCCAGCAGTTACTCACGGACTAGCGGGATCTACGAGCAGTACTTC	CASSYSRTSGIYEQYF
-	TRBJ2-2	-	TRBV28	TGTGCCAGTTTCGAGAATGGTAGCCCGGAGACCGGGGAGCTGTTTTTT	CASFENGSPETGELFF
TRBD2	TRBJ2-5	-	TRBV6-2/TRBV6-3	TGTGCCAGCAGTTTGCCCCACGGGAGGCAAGAGACCCAGTACTTC	CASSLPHGRQETQYF
-	TRBJ2-2	-	TRBV27	TGTGCCAGCAGCAGGGCCCTTTCAGGGGCTCCGAACACCGGGGAGCTGTTTTTT	CASSRALSGAPNTGELFF
-	TRBJ1-4	-	TRBV24-1	TGTGCCACCAGTGATTTGGGGAGGTTGTTTTTT	CATSDLGRLFF
TRBD2	TRBJ2-7	-	TRBV13	TGTGCCAGCAGCTTGGGGGGACTAGCGGGAGGCTTCTCCGTCTCCTACGAGCAGTACTTC	CASSLGGLAGGFSVSYEQYF
TRBD1	TRBJ2-7	few	TRBV28	TGTGCCAGCAGTTTACCGACAGGGCGTCGGGAGCAGTACTTC	CASSLPTGRREQYF
-	TRBJ1-1	-	TRBV5-1	TGCGCCAGCAGCCGTCGCAGGGTGCATAACACTGAAGCTTTCTTT	CASSRRRVHNTEAFF
TRBD1	TRBJ2-5	-	TRBV28	TGTGCCAGCAGTTTTAACAGGGGTGAGACCCAGTACTTC	CASSFNRGETQYF
-	TRBJ2-6	-	TRBV7-9	TGTGCCAGCAGCCCCTTCGGACAGCTAGTCTCTGGGGCCAACGTCCTGACTTTC	CASSPFGQLVSGANVLTF
-	TRBJ2-7	-	TRBV5-1	TGCGCCAGCAGTCGTGGGCCTTCCTACGAGCAGTACTTC	CASSRGPSYEQYF
-	TRBJ2-1	-	TRBV5-6	TGTGCCAGCAGCTTGGAGTTCATAGGGGACTCCTACAATGAGCAGTTCTTC	CASSLEFIGDSYNEQFF
TRBD1	TRBJ1-6	-	TRBV28	TGTGCCAGTCTTAGGGACAGCTCTAAGTCACCCCTCCACTTT	CASLRDSSKSPLHF
-	TRBJ2-7	-	TRBV11-1	TGTGCCAGCAGCGCAAGGGGGGGCTCCTACGAGCAGTACTTC	CASSARGGSYEQYF
-	TRBJ2-3	-	TRBV4-1	TGCGCCAGCAGCCTACTTAGGGGGGGGAGGGCCCCAGATACGCAGTATTTT	CASSLLRGGRAPDTQYF